The subject of this entry is one T cell receptor beta chain. Its antigen is unidentified. Genomic DNA templated the TCR beta VDJ and CDR3 profiling. TCRdb recomputed calls from the reads with MiXCR, one row per CDR3 protein. The sample has 200,000 to 250,000 distinct CDR3 sequences; less than 60% are singletons. The germline V and J ends were trimmed by 0 bases and 10 bases, with 10 bases remaining between them. Germline loops: CDR1 DFQATT, CDR2 SNEGSKA (reference sequence). The CDR3 has 12 residues. Whoever was chosen for sequencing had shown CD8+CD57+ cell expansion by flow cytometry. Severe acquired aplastic anemia was the diagnosis recorded for all patients. This sample stems from a study of CD8+CD57+ T cells in acquired aplastic anemia. For the study at large: Across the sorted CD4+ and CD8+ cells, DNA amounts averaged approximately 3.1 ug. Study results and caveats: Between the patient and control groups, CD8+ Simpson's diversity did not differ significantly.

The chain joins TRBV20-1 to TRBJ2-1, with a weak D call TRBD1 (6 bases). The origin of this receptor is a human donor with aplastic anemia. The sample taken for sequencing was sorted CD4+, CD8+, or CD8+CD57+ T cells (not recorded which) from PBMCs. The CDR3: CSARDRGWEQFF. DNA of the CDR3: TGCAGTGCTAGAGACAGGGGATGGGAGCAGTTCTTC.